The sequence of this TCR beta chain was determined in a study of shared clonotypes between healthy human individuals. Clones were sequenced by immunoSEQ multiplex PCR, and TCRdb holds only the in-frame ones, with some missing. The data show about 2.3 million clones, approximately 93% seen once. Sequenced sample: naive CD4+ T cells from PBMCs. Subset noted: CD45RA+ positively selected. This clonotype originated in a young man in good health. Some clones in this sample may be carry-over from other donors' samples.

The CDR3: CASSIGRRSNQPQHF. The CDR3 region has the DNA TGTGCCAGTAGTATCGGACGGCGAAGCAATCAGCCCCAGCATTTT. The V gene is TRBV19, the J gene TRBJ1-5; D not resolved. The CDR3 has 15 residues. V gave up 3 bases and J gave up 1 base, with 10 bases separating them. Per germline, CDR1 LNHDA and CDR2 SQIVND (reference sequence).